The following is a T cell receptor (beta chain) sequence with its context. This sample was included in a study of blood T cell repertoires in COVID-19. The repertoire was sequenced with immunoSEQ multiplex PCR; TCRdb's copy has only in-frame clones and lacks some. Among about 75,000 clones, 85% to 90% were seen once, and the ten largest hold 2% to 3%. The CDR3 spans 19 residues. V shed 0 bases, J shed 2 bases, and the junction held 12 bases outside the gene matches. Per germline, CDR1 SGHRS and CDR2 YFSETQ. This receptor was identified in a human donor in a cohort sampled during active COVID-19. This sequence joins TRBV5-1 and TRBJ2-3, with 10 bases identical to TRBD2. Sequencing used peripheral blood. CDR3 DNA sequence: TGCGCCAGCAGCTTGGGTCCTAGCGGGAGATGGGAGAACACAGATACGCAGTATTTT. Amino acids: CASSLGPSGRWENTDTQYF.